This T cell receptor (beta chain) was captured by sequencing in a study of T cell repertoires in cytomegalovirus infection. TCRdb called the reads again in MiXCR, with one record for every CDR3 protein. Here the sample spans about 340,000 distinct CDR3 sequences, almost 30% being singletons. There are 15 residues in the CDR3. The V end was cut by 3 bases, the J end by 7 bases, with 19 bases between. The germline CDR1 and CDR2 sequences are DFQATT and SNEGSKA (reference sequence). To note about this clonotype: Its antigen is currently unknown.

V gene TRBV20-1 combines with J gene TRBJ2-1; TRBD2 is a possible D gene (5 bases). The starting material was cultured PBMCs, obtained from culture after CMV antigen stimulation. The origin of this receptor is a human donor in good health (CMV status not recorded). Some clones in this sample may be carry-over from other donors' samples. The CDR3 coding sequence is TGCAGTGCTAGGATACTAGAGAATGGGTGGAATGAGCAGTTCTTC. Translation gives CSARILENGWNEQFF.